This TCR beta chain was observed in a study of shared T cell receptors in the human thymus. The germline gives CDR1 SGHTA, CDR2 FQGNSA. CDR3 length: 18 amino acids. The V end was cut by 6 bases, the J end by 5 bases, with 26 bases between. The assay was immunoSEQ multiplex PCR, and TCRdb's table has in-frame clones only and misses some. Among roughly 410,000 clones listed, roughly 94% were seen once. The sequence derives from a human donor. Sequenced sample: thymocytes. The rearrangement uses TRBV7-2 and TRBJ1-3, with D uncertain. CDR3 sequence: CASRPRHAGPRRRNTIYF. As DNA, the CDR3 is TGTGCCAGCAGACCTAGGCATGCAGGACCCAGGAGGAGAAACACCATATATTTT.